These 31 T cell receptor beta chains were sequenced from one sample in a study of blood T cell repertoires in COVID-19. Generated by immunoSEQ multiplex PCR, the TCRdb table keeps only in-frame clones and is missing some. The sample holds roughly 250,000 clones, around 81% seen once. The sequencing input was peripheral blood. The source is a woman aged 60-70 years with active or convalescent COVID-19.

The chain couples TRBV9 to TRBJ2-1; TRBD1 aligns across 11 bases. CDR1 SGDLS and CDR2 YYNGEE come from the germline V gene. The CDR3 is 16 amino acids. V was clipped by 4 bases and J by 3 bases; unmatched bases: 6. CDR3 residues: CASSPRGQGDYNEQFF. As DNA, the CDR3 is TGTGCCAGCAGCCCCCGGGGACAGGGGGACTACAATGAGCAGTTCTTC.

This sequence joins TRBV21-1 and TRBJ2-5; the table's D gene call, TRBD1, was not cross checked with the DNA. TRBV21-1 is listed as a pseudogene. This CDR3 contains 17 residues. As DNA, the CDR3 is TGTGCCAGCAGCAAAGGGGGGACAGGGAGAAGCCAAGAGACCCAGTACTTC. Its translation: CASSKGGTGRSQETQYF.

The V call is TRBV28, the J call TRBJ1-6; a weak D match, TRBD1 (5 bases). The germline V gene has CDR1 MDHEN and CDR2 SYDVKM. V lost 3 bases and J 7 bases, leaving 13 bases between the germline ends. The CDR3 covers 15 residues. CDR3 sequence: CASSFYDSLNSPLHF. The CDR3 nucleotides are TGTGCCAGCAGTTTTTATGACAGCCTCAATTCACCCCTCCACTTT.

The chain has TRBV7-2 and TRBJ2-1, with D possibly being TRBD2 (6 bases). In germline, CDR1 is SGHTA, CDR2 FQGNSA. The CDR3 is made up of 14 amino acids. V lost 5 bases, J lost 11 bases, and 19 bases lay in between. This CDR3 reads CASSPPEGRHKQFF. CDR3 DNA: TGTGCCAGCAGCCCACCGGAGGGCCGCCATAAGCAGTTCTTC.

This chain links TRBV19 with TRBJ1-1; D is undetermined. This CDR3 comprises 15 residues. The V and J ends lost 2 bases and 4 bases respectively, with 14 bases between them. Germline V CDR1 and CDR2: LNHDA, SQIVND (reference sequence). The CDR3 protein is CASSIKDGVGTEAFF. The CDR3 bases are TGTGCCAGTAGTATAAAAGACGGGGTGGGCACTGAAGCTTTCTTT.

The CDR3 DNA follows: TGCGCCAGCAGCATTAGCGGGGGGGCCAATTACGATACGCAGTATTTT. Its translation is CASSISGGANYDTQYF. This rearrangement joins TRBV10-1 to TRBJ2-3, with 11 bases lining up with TRBD2. Germline V gene lookup returns CDR1 WNHNN and CDR2 SYGVQD (reference sequence). The CDR3 totals 16 residues. J gave up 6 bases and V 6 bases, and 11 bases lay outside the gene matches.

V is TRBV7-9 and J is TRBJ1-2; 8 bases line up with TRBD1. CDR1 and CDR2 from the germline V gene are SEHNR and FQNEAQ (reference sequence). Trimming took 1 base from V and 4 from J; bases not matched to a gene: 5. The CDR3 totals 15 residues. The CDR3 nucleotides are TGTGCCAGCAGCTTAGGTACAGGGACAGGCTATGGCTACACCTTC. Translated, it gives CASSLGTGTGYGYTF. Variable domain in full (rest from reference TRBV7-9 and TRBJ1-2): DTGVSQNPRHKITKRGQNVTFRCDPISEHNRLYWYRQTLGQGPEFLTYFQNEAQLEKSRLLSDRFSAERPKGSFSTLEIQRTEQGDSAMYLCASSLGTGTGYGYTFGSGTRLTVV.

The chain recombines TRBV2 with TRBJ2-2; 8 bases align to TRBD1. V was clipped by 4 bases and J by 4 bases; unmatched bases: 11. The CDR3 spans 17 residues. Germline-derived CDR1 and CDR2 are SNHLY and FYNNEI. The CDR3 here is CASSGQGSGWPTGELFF. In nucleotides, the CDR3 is TGTGCCAGCAGTGGACAGGGGTCAGGTTGGCCCACCGGGGAGCTGTTTTTT.

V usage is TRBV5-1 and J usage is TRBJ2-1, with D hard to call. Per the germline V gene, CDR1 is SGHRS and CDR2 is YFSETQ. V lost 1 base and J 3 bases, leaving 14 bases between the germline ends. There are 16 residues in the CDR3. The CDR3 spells CASSLRVGTYYNEQFF. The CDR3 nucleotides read TGCGCCAGCAGCTTGCGGGTCGGAACATACTACAATGAGCAGTTCTTC.

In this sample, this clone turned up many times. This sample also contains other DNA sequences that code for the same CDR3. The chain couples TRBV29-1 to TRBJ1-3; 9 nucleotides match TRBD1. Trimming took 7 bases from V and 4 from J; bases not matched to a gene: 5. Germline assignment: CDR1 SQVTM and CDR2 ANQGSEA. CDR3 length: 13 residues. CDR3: CSARTGDGNTIYF. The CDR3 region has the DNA TGCAGCGCCCGGACAGGGGACGGAAACACCATATATTTT.

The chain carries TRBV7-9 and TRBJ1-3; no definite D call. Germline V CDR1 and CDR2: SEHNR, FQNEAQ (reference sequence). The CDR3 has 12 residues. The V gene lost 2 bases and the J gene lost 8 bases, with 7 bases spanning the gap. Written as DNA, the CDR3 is TGTGCCAGCAGCTTACCCCCCGACACCATATATTTT. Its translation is CASSLPPDTIYF.

The CDR3 spells CASSVTGRNEKLFF. In nucleotides, the CDR3 is TGTGCCAGCAGTGTGACAGGCCGTAATGAAAAACTGTTTTTT. This chain connects TRBV2 to TRBJ1-4, with a possible D match to TRBD1 (6 bases). The germline CDR1 and CDR2 sequences are SNHLY and FYNNEI. This CDR3 has 14 residues. V dropped 4 bases and J dropped 4 bases, with 10 bases sitting between them.

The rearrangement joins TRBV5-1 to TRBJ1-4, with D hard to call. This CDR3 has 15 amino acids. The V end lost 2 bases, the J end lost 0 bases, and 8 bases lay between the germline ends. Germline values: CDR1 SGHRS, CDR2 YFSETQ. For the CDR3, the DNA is TGCGCCAGCAGCTTTGGTTACTCAACTAATGAAAAACTGTTTTTT. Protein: CASSFGYSTNEKLFF.

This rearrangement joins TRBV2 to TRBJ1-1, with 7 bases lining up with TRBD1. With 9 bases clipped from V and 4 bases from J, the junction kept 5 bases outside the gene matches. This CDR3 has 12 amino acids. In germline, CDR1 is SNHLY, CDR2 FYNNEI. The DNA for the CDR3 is TGTGCCAGACAGGGGAGTATCACTGAAGCTTTCTTT. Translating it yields CARQGSITEAFF.

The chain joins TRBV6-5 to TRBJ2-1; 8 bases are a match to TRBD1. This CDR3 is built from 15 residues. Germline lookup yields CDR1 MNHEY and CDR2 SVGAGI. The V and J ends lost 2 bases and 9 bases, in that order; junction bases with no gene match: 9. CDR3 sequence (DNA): TGTGCCAGCAGTTACGACAGGGGACGGGTCGGTGAGCAGTTCTTC. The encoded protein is CASSYDRGRVGEQFF.

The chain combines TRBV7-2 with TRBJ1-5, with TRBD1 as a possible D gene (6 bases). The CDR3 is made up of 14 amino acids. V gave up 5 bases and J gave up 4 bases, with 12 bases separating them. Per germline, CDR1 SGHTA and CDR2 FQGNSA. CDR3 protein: CASSPTGINQPQHF. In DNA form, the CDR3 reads TGTGCCAGCAGCCCGACAGGAATTAATCAGCCCCAGCATTTT.

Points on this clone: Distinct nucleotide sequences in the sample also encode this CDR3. CDR3 in amino acids: CASSTDRAYGYTF. The CDR3 DNA reads as TGTGCCAGCAGCACGGACAGGGCTTATGGCTACACCTTC. The V call is TRBV5-6, the J call TRBJ1-2, with 8 bases that match TRBD1. The germline V gene encodes CDR1 SGHDT and CDR2 YYEEEE. The CDR3 runs 13 residues. Trimming removed 4 bases from V and 5 bases from J; junction bases left unmatched: 4.

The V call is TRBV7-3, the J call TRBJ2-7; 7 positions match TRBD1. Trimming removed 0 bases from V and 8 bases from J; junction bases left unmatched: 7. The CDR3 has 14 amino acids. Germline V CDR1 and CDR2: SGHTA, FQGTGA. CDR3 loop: CASSLTPGGQQQYF. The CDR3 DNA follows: TGTGCCAGCAGCTTAACCCCAGGGGGACAACAGCAGTACTTC.

This chain's CDR3 is CATSTLGRVGTEAFF. CDR3 sequence (DNA): TGTGCCACCAGCACCCTAGGTCGGGTCGGCACTGAAGCTTTCTTT. This chain links TRBV15 with TRBJ1-1, with no clear D. Germline V lookup: CDR1 LNHNV, CDR2 YYDKDF (reference sequence). The CDR3 spans 15 residues. With 4 bases removed from V and 4 bases from J, the gap between germline ends came to 16 bases.

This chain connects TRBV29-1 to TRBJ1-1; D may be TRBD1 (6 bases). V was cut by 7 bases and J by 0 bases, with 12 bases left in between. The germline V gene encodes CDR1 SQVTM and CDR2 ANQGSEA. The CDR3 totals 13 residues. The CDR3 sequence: CSALDSLNTEAFF. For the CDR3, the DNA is TGCAGCGCTCTGGACAGCTTGAACACTGAAGCTTTCTTT.

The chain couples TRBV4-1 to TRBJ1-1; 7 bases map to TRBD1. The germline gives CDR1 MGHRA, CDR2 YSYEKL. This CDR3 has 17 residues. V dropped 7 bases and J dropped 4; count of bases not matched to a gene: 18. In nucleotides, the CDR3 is TGCGCCAGCAACGCAGATCCCAAACAGGGGTTCGGCACTGAAGCTTTCTTT. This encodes CASNADPKQGFGTEAFF.

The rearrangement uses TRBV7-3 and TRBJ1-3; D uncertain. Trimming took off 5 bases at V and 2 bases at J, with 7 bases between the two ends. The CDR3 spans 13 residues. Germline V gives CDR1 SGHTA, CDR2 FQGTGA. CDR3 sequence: CASSPRTGNTIYF. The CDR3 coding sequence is TGTGCCAGCAGCCCGAGGACTGGAAACACCATATATTTT.

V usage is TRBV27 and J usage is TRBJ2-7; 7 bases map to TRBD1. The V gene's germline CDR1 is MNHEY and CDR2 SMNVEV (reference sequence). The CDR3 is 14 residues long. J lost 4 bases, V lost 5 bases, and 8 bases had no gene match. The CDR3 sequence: CASSGTGDPYEQYF. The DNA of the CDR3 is TGTGCCAGCAGTGGTACAGGGGACCCTTACGAGCAGTACTTC.

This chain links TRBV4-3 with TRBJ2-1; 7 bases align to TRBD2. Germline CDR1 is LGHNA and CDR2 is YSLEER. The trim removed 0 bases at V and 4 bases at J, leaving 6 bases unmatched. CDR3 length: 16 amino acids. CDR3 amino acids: CASSQELAALYNEQFF. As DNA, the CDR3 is TGCGCCAGCAGCCAAGAGCTAGCGGCTTTATACAATGAGCAGTTCTTC.

The CDR3, as DNA: TGTGCCAGCGGCCGTAGGGGTAAAGAGACCCAGTACTTC. Amino acid sequence: CASGRRGKETQYF. The V gene is TRBV9, the J gene TRBJ2-5; possibly TRBD1 for D (5 bases). Looked up from germline, CDR1 is SGDLS and CDR2 is YYNGEE. This CDR3 is 13 amino acids long. V was trimmed by 7 bases and J by 3 bases, leaving 13 bases between them.

CDR3 in DNA: TGTGCCAGCAGCTTCTTAGTGAACACTGAAGCTTTCTTT. It codes for CASSFLVNTEAFF. V is TRBV7-6 and J is TRBJ1-1; D gene unclear. The V end was cut by 3 bases, the J end by 0 bases, with 5 bases between. Per germline, CDR1 SGHVS and CDR2 FNYEAQ. The CDR3 is made up of 13 amino acids.

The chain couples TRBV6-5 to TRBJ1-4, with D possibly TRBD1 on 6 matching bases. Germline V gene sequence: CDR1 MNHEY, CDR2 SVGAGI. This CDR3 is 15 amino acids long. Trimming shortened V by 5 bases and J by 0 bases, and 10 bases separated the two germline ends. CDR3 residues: CASSPGQSTNEKLFF. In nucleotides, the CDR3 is TGTGCCAGCAGTCCCGGACAGTCAACTAATGAAAAACTGTTTTTT.

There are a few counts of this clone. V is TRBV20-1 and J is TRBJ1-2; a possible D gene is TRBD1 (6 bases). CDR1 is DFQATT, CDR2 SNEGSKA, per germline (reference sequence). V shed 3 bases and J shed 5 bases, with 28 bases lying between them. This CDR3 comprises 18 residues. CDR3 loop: CSASPELRGKSGNYGYTF. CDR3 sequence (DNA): TGCAGTGCTAGTCCCGAACTCAGGGGAAAAAGCGGGAATTATGGCTACACCTTC.

CDR3 residues: CASSLGTGGQTYEQYF. CDR3 coding DNA: TGTGCCAGCAGCTTGGGGACAGGGGGACAGACCTACGAGCAGTACTTC. This chain connects TRBV7-9 to TRBJ2-7; 11 bases align to TRBD1. The germline V gene encodes CDR1 SEHNR and CDR2 FQNEAQ (reference sequence). Trimming removed 3 bases from V and 2 bases from J; junction bases left unmatched: 6. The CDR3 is made up of 16 amino acids.

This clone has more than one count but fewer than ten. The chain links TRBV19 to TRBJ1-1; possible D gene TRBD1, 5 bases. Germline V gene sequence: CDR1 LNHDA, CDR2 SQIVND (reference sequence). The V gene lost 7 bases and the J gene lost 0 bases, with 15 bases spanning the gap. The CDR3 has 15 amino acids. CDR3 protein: CASKLRVSLNTEAFF. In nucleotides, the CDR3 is TGTGCCAGTAAGCTCAGGGTAAGCCTGAACACTGAAGCTTTCTTT. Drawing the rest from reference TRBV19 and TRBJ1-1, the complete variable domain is DGGITQSPKYLFRKEGQNVTLSCEQNLNHDAMYWYRQDPGQGLRLIYYSQIVNDFQKGDIAEGYSVSREKKESFPLTVTSAQKNPTAFYLCASKLRVSLNTEAFFGQGTRLTVV.

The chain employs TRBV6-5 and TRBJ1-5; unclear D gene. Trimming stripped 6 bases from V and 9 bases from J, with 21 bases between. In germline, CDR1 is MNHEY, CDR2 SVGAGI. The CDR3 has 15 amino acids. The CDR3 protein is CASREDGSDRRPQHF. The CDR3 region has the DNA TGTGCCAGCAGGGAGGACGGATCGGACCGTCGGCCCCAGCATTTT.